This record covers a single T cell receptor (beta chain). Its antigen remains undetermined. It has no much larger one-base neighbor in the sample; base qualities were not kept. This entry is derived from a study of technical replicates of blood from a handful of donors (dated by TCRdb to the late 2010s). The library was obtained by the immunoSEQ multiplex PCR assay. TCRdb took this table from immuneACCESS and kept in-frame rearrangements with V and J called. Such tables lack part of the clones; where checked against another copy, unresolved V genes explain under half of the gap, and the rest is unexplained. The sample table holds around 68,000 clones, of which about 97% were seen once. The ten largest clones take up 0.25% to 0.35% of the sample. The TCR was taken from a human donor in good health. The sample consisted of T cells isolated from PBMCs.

The DNA is as follows: TGCGCCAGCCGGGGGGCCGCCTACGAGCAGTACTTC. Translation gives CASRGAAYEQYF. The chain uses TRBV5-1 and TRBJ2-7, and the D gene may be TRBD2, 7 bases matching. CDR1 and CDR2 are read off the germline V gene as SGHRS and YFSETQ. The CDR3 sequence holds 12 residues, the cysteine and phenylalanine included. This entry keeps only the CDR3 DNA: 36 bases, framed from base 1. V is clipped by 7 bases and J by 2 bases, and the sequence between their germline boundaries is 10 bases long.